Following are 16 T cell receptor beta chains from one sample sequenced in a study of cytomegalovirus exposure and HLA in healthy donors. Repertoires were generated with immunoSEQ multiplex PCR, while TCRdb's copy carries only in-frame clones and drops some. The table lists 220,000 or so clones, over 80% of them singletons. Sequenced: PBMCs. The receptors were gathered from a woman in her 30s in good health and CMV-seropositive.

The chain uses TRBV5-1 and TRBJ2-1, with 10 bases aligning to TRBD2. This CDR3 contains 15 residues. Germline values: CDR1 SGHRS, CDR2 YFSETQ. Trimming cost V 0 bases and J 8 bases; bases outside gene matches: 5. CDR3 amino acids: CASSLDPSGRHEQFF. The CDR3 DNA sequence: TGCGCCAGCAGCTTGGATCCTAGCGGGAGACATGAGCAGTTCTTC.

The chain employs TRBV7-2 and TRBJ1-2; D remains ambiguous. The germline CDR1 and CDR2 sequences are SGHTA and FQGNSA. Trimming took 5 bases from V and 2 from J, leaving 15 bases between them. The CDR3 is 15 amino acids. The CDR3 reads CASSPTAGLNYGYTF. The CDR3 region has the DNA TGTGCCAGCAGCCCAACGGCCGGACTCAACTATGGCTACACCTTC.

J is TRBJ2-4 and V is TRBV28; D gene uncertain. Between the trimmed V and J ends, which lost 3 bases and 8 bases, there was a span of 5 bases. This CDR3 contains 11 residues. Germline V gene data show CDR1 as MDHEN and CDR2 as SYDVKM. The CDR3 here is CASSFEDIQYF. CDR3 sequence (DNA): TGTGCCAGCAGTTTCGAAGACATTCAGTACTTC. Together with reference TRBV28 and TRBJ2-4, the CDR3 gives the full variable domain: DVKVTQSSRYLVKRTGEKVFLECVQDMDHENMFWYRQDPGLGLRLIYFSYDVKMKEKGDIPEGYSVSREKKERFSLILESASTNQTSMYLCASSFEDIQYFGAGTRLSVL.

The rearrangement uses TRBV11-2 and TRBJ2-1; 11 bases map to TRBD2. The germline V gene encodes CDR1 SGHAT and CDR2 FQNNGV. This CDR3 spans 18 amino acids. J was trimmed by 4 bases and V by 2 bases; bases with no gene match: 10. This CDR3 is CASSLTHSGRARYNEQFF. As DNA, the CDR3 is TGTGCCAGCAGCTTAACCCATAGCGGGAGGGCCCGTTACAATGAGCAGTTCTTC.

This clone came up a few times. The rearrangement joins TRBV2 to TRBJ1-5; D is ambiguous. Per the germline V gene, CDR1 is SNHLY and CDR2 is FYNNEI. This CDR3 region has 13 residues. Trimming removed 5 bases from V and 6 bases from J, with 11 bases in between. Here the CDR3 reads CASSFWEGQPQHF. The CDR3 DNA reads TGTGCCAGCAGTTTCTGGGAGGGTCAGCCCCAGCATTTT.

The V call is TRBV5-6, the J call TRBJ2-3, with 12 bases matching TRBD2. Germline V gene lookup returns CDR1 SGHDT and CDR2 YYEEEE. There are 17 residues in the CDR3. Germline trimming cut 4 bases from V and 5 bases from J; bases unmatched to any gene: 11. The CDR3 sequence: CASSPESSGRAVDTQYF. The CDR3 nucleotides are TGTGCCAGCAGCCCGGAGTCTAGCGGGAGGGCCGTAGATACGCAGTATTTT. Based on the CDR3 plus reference TRBV5-6 and TRBJ2-3, the full variable domain is DAGVTQSPTHLIKTRGQQVTLRCSPKSGHDTVSWYQQALGQGPQFIFQYYEEEERQRGNFPDRFSGHQFPNYSSELNVNALLLGDSALYLCASSPESSGRAVDTQYFGPGTRLTVL.

The chain carries TRBV30 and TRBJ2-1, with 14 positions matching TRBD2. The germline V gene encodes CDR1 GTSNPN and CDR2 SVGIG (reference sequence). There are 16 residues in the CDR3. V gave up 5 bases and J gave up 6 bases; unmatched junction bases: 9. The CDR3 here is CAWGGGTSGSLNEQFF. The DNA for the CDR3 is TGTGCCTGGGGAGGAGGGACTAGCGGGAGTCTCAATGAGCAGTTCTTC.

V and J are TRBV11-3 and TRBJ1-1; D gene unclear. The CDR3 is 13 residues long. Germline CDR1 and CDR2: SGHNT and YENEEA. V was cut by 2 bases and J by 4 bases, with 8 bases left in between. CDR3 sequence (DNA): TGTGCCAGCAGCTTACTGAGGTTCACTGAAGCTTTCTTT. Protein product: CASSLLRFTEAFF.

This clone was counted a few times. J is TRBJ2-2 and V is TRBV27; D unresolved. V lost 5 bases and J 8 bases, leaving 6 bases between the germline ends. Germline CDR1 reads MNHEY; CDR2 reads SMNVEV (reference sequence). This CDR3 is built from 11 residues. The CDR3 is CASSVAGELFF. The CDR3 DNA follows: TGTGCCAGCAGTGTCGCGGGGGAGCTGTTTTTT.

V gene TRBV5-4 combines with J gene TRBJ2-3; the D gene is possibly TRBD2 (5 bases). From germline, CDR1 is SGHNT and CDR2 YYREEE (reference sequence). V lost 0 bases and J 1 base, leaving 9 bases between the germline ends. The CDR3 is 15 residues long. The CDR3 DNA reads as TGTGCCAGCAGCTTGGTTGCGGGTGGCACAGATACGCAGTATTTT. The encoded protein is CASSLVAGGTDTQYF.

V gene TRBV5-1 combines with J gene TRBJ1-2; no firm D call. This CDR3 comprises 14 residues. Trimming stripped 0 bases from V and 8 bases from J, with 14 bases between. Germline V gene sequence: CDR1 SGHRS, CDR2 YFSETQ. The DNA for the CDR3 is TGCGCCAGCAGCTTGGTTGGAGGGAGTGGGGGCTACACCTTC. It encodes CASSLVGGSGGYTF.

Written as DNA, the CDR3 is TGTGCCAGCAGCCCACGTATTAGTGAAAAACTGTTTTTT. Translated: CASSPRISEKLFF. This sequence joins TRBV11-2 and TRBJ1-4; no reliable D call. The CDR3 length is 13 residues. Deletions cut 5 bases from V and 7 bases from J, with 11 bases between. Germline assignment: CDR1 SGHAT and CDR2 FQNNGV.

This clone has a handful of counts. This chain uses TRBV25-1 with TRBJ1-1; tentatively, D is TRBD1 (6 bases). CDR1 and CDR2 (germline): MGHDK, SYGVNS. Trimming removed 6 bases from V and 2 bases from J, with 13 bases in between. This CDR3 is built from 14 residues. In DNA form, the CDR3 reads TGTGCCAGCAGAAAGACAGGAATTAACACTGAAGCTTTCTTT. Encoded protein: CASRKTGINTEAFF.

The chain carries TRBV6-6 and TRBJ1-1; D unclear. The CDR3 has 15 amino acids. The germline CDR1 and CDR2 sequences are MNHNY and SVGAGI (reference sequence). The V end was cut by 2 bases, the J end by 0 bases, with 10 bases between. The CDR3 sequence: CASSYGQDLNTEAFF. The CDR3 nucleotides are TGTGCCAGCAGTTACGGTCAGGACCTGAACACTGAAGCTTTCTTT.

V usage is TRBV2 and J usage is TRBJ2-1, with 10 nucleotides matching TRBD1. CDR3 length: 15 amino acids. Germline-derived CDR1 and CDR2 are SNHLY and FYNNEI. Unmatched junction bases numbered 7, after V lost 6 bases and J lost 5 bases. In DNA form, the CDR3 reads TGTGCCAGCAGAGAGAGGACAGGGGGGGACAATGAGCAGTTCTTC. Protein product: CASRERTGGDNEQFF.

The genes are TRBV7-9 and TRBJ2-7, with 13 bases aligning to TRBD2. The CDR3 is 17 residues long. Germline CDR1 and CDR2: SEHNR and FQNEAQ (reference sequence). The junction had 5 bases not matched to a gene; V was cut back by 2 bases and J by 1 base. CDR3 nucleotide sequence: TGTGCCAGCAGCTTAAGGACTAGCGGGAGAACGTCCTACGAGCAGTACTTC. Translating gives CASSLRTSGRTSYEQYF.